The TCR beta chain described here comes from a study of blood T cell repertoires in COVID-19. About the research overall: T cells, B-cell-depleted T cells, or PBMCs supplied cDNA or gDNA.

The assay was immunoSEQ multiplex PCR, and TCRdb's table has in-frame clones only and misses some. The repertoire has 370,000 or so clones, approximately 77% of them found once; the top ten carry 0.85% to 1.2%. Trimming removed 4 bases from V and 5 bases from J, with 11 bases in between. Germline lookup yields CDR1 LGHDT and CDR2 YNNKEL (reference sequence). The CDR3 consists of 14 residues. Sequences were obtained from peripheral blood. This TCR was sampled from a human donor with acute or convalescent COVID-19. The donor label of this sample is uncertain. The chain links TRBV3-1 (or the pseudogene TRBV3-2) to TRBJ2-2, with a possible D match to TRBD1 (6 bases). Here the CDR3 DNA reads TGTGCCAGCAGCCCGACAGGAGGTACCGGGGAGCTGTTTTTT. The encoded protein is CASSPTGGTGELFF.